The 5 T cell receptor beta chains presented below share a single source sample, sequenced in a study of cytomegalovirus exposure and HLA in healthy donors. The assay was immunoSEQ multiplex PCR, and TCRdb's table has in-frame clones only and misses some. The table lists 210,000 or so clones, 85% to 90% of them singletons, with 2.9% in the top ten. The sequenced material came from PBMCs. Receptor source: a woman aged 18-35 years in good health and CMV-seronegative.

This rearrangement joins TRBV28 to TRBJ2-5; 7 positions match TRBD1. V shed 1 base, J shed 3 bases, and the junction held 5 bases outside the gene matches. The CDR3 is 15 amino acids. Looked up from germline, CDR1 is MDHEN and CDR2 is SYDVKM. This chain's CDR3 is CASSLSGQRKETQYF. CDR3 in DNA: TGTGCCAGCAGTTTATCGGGACAGCGAAAAGAGACCCAGTACTTC.

The genes are TRBV18 and TRBJ1-3, with 9 bases lining up with TRBD1. Germline V gene lookup returns CDR1 KGHSH and CDR2 LQKENI. The CDR3 length is 16 residues. V was pared by 0 bases and J by 4 bases, with 4 bases of the junction left unmatched. CDR3 DNA: TGTGCCAGCTCACCACCGGACAGGGGACAGGGAAACACCATATATTTT. This codes for CASSPPDRGQGNTIYF.

CDR3 protein: CASSLEAGGRRETQYF. The CDR3 nucleotides read TGTGCCAGCAGCTTAGAAGCGGGTGGAAGGCGGGAGACCCAGTACTTC. This chain connects TRBV7-9 to TRBJ2-5, with D perhaps TRBD2 (6 bases). V lost 1 base to trimming and J lost 5 bases, with 17 bases between them. This CDR3 spans 16 amino acids. Per the germline V gene, CDR1 is SEHNR and CDR2 is FQNEAQ (reference sequence). Together with reference TRBV7-9 and TRBJ2-5, the CDR3 gives the full variable domain: DTGVSQNPRHKITKRGQNVTFRCDPISEHNRLYWYRQTLGQGPEFLTYFQNEAQLEKSRLLSDRFSAERPKGSFSTLEIQRTEQGDSAMYLCASSLEAGGRRETQYFGPGTRLLVL.

This rearrangement joins TRBV7-2 to TRBJ2-2; TRBD2 matches 9 bases. The germline CDR1 and CDR2 sequences are SGHTA and FQGNSA. V gave up 3 bases and J gave up 3 bases; unmatched junction bases: 14. This CDR3 comprises 19 residues. The CDR3 nucleotides are TGTGCCAGCAGCTTCCGAGTGGGTAGCGGGAGTTTAGACACCGGGGAGCTGTTTTTT. Its protein is CASSFRVGSGSLDTGELFF.

As concerns this clone: Other DNA sequences in this sample translate to the same CDR3. The chain employs TRBV5-1 and TRBJ2-1, with 7 bases aligning to TRBD1. Germline V gene sequence: CDR1 SGHRS, CDR2 YFSETQ. The CDR3 sequence is 16 residues long. V dropped 0 bases and J dropped 2; count of bases not matched to a gene: 5. CDR3 bases: TGCGCCAGCAGCTTGGCCCCCAGGGGGACCTACAATGAGCAGTTCTTC. Amino acids: CASSLAPRGTYNEQFF. Using reference TRBV5-1 and TRBJ2-1 for the parts outside the CDR3, the full variable domain is KAGVTQTPRYLIKTRGQQVTLSCSPISGHRSVSWYQQTPGQGLQFLFEYFSETQRNKGNFPGRFSGRQFSNSRSEMNVSTLELGDSALYLCASSLAPRGTYNEQFFGPGTRLTVL.